Sequencing of this T cell receptor (beta chain) was carried out in a study of cytomegalovirus exposure and HLA in healthy donors. About the study: The platform used for the roughly 110 validation repertoires matched that of the 666 first-cohort repertoires, a later analysis reported.

Generated by immunoSEQ multiplex PCR, the TCRdb table keeps only in-frame clones and is missing some. Among about 140,000 clones listed, approximately 87% were seen once. Study findings and constraints: Cytomegalovirus association was listed for 164 TCR beta chains. Whilst most TCR sequences proved rare, a subset of public TCRs occurred across many donors. That first-cohort TCR clusters tended to co-occur in the 120 or so validation repertoires was found in a later analysis.

As concerns this clone: What it binds is unknown.

With 2 bases clipped from V and 13 bases from J, the junction kept 11 bases outside the gene matches. The CDR3 loop spans 14 amino acids. Germline CDR1 is ENHRY and CDR2 is SYGVKD. The sequenced sample consisted of PBMCs. The V call is TRBV10-3, the J call TRBJ1-2, with 9 nucleotides matching TRBD1. This clonotype was obtained from a man between 18 and 29 years old in good health and CMV-seronegative. Written as DNA, the CDR3 is TGTGCCATCAGTGAGGGGACAGGGAAGGTTGGGAGCACCTTC. It codes for CAISEGTGKVGSTF.